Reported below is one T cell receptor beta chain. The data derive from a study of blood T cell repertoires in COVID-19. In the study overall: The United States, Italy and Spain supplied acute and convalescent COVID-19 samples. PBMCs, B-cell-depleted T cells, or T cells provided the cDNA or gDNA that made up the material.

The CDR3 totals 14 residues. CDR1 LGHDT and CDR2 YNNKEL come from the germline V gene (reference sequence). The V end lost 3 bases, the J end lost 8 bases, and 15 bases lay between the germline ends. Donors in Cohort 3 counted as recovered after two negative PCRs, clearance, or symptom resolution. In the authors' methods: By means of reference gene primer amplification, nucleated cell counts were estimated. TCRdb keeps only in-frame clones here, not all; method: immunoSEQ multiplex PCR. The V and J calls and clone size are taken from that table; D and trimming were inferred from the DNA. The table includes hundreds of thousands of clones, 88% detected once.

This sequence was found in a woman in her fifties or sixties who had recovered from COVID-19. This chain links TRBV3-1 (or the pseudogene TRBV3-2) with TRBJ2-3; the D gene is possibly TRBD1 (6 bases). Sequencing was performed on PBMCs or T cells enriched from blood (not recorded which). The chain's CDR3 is CASSQGALAGTQYF. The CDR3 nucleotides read TGTGCCAGCAGCCAGGGGGCCCTAGCAGGTACGCAGTATTTT.